These 3 T cell receptor beta chains originate from one sample sequenced in a study of graft-versus-host responses after intestinal transplantation. These receptors' antigens are unknown. The repertoire was sequenced with immunoSEQ multiplex PCR; TCRdb's copy has only in-frame clones and lacks some. The repertoire holds tens of thousands of clones, roughly 96% seen once, with more than 0.2% in the top ten. The input for sequencing was unstimulated CD8+ T cells sorted from spleen or lymph node cells, taken before transplant. These receptors were taken from a human donor who was the organ donor for an intestinal transplant.

This clone was seen a single time. This chain joins TRBV5-1 and TRBJ2-7; tentative D call: TRBD1 (6 bases). Trimming cost V 0 bases and J 0 bases, with 19 bases left between them. The CDR3 length is 18 residues. Per germline, CDR1 SGHRS and CDR2 YFSETQ. As DNA, the CDR3 is TGCGCCAGCAGCTTGGCGAGTTGGACAGACACCCACTCCTACGAGCAGTACTTC. It is translated as CASSLASWTDTHSYEQYF.

The V call is TRBV5-6, the J call TRBJ2-3, with D unresolved. This CDR3 is built from 17 residues. The V end lost 0 bases, the J end lost 0 bases, and 14 bases lay between the germline ends. Germline CDR1 SGHDT, CDR2 YYEEEE. The CDR3 region is CASSLATTPFSTDTQYF. The CDR3 DNA sequence: TGTGCCAGCAGCTTGGCCACTACCCCATTTAGCACAGATACGCAGTATTTT.

This chain uses TRBV6-1 with TRBJ2-7, with TRBD2 matching 9 bases. The junction had 4 bases not matched to a gene; V was cut back by 2 bases and J by 5 bases. CDR1 and CDR2 from the germline V gene are MNHNS and SASEGT. The CDR3 sequence is 14 residues long. CDR3 region: CASSEFASGDEQYF. The CDR3 nucleotides read TGTGCCAGCAGTGAATTTGCTAGCGGGGACGAGCAGTACTTC.